These 10 T cell receptor beta chains share one sample of origin, sequenced in a study of response to subunit inactivated influenza vaccine. One entry per CDR3 protein results from TCRdb running MiXCR on the RT-PCR reads. The data contain around 470,000 distinct CDR3 sequences, more than 7% of them singletons. The sequencing here drew on PBMCs from blood, taken around 25 months after vaccination. These receptors came from a man in his fifties or sixties who received an inactivated influenza vaccine.

This clonotype turned up a few times. This sequence joins TRBV4-3 and TRBJ2-5; D ambiguous. The CDR3 loop spans 17 amino acids. Trimming removed 0 bases at V and 1 base at J, with 15 bases between. Germline CDR1 reads LGHNA; CDR2 reads YSLEER. The CDR3 DNA is TGCGCCAGCAGCCAAGAGGGGATCCGGACCCTCCAAGAGACCCAGTACTTC. Encoded protein: CASSQEGIRTLQETQYF.

As for this clonotype: An end of the junction differs from the germline gene, which may be a read error. The chain joins TRBV6-5 to TRBJ2-2; D gene unclear. Germline CDR1 is MNHEY and CDR2 is SVGAGI. This CDR3 is 15 amino acids long. The CDR3 region has the DNA TGTGCCAGCAGTTACGCCCAAAGAGTAGCCGGGCAGCTGTTTTTT. Its protein product is CASSYAQRVAGQLFF.

This clonotype came up many times. The genes are TRBV6-2 or TRBV6-3 and TRBJ2-4; 7 bases agree with TRBD1. V gave up 6 bases and J gave up 0 bases; unmatched junction bases: 8. Germline V CDR1 and CDR2: MNHEY, SVGEGT. The CDR3 consists of 16 residues. CDR3 region: CASRRGQSLAKNIQYF. The CDR3 nucleotides are TGTGCCAGCAGGAGGGGACAGTCTTTAGCCAAAAACATTCAGTACTTC.

This clonotype was found a few times. This rearrangement joins TRBV12-3 or TRBV12-4 to TRBJ2-1; 10 bases are shared with TRBD2. CDR3 length: 16 residues. J lost 7 bases, V lost 2 bases, and 8 bases had no gene match. CDR3 region: CASSLSGGAGRNEQFF. The CDR3 nucleotides read TGTGCCAGCAGTTTAAGCGGGGGGGCCGGTAGGAATGAGCAGTTCTTC.

V is TRBV7-9 and J is TRBJ1-1; D is unclear. Germline lookup yields CDR1 SEHNR and CDR2 FQNEAQ (reference sequence). V was shortened by 2 bases and J by 5 bases, with 21 bases between the two germline ends. The CDR3 has 17 residues. In DNA, the CDR3 is TGTGCCAGCAGCTTAAGCTTGATGACACCTAATGGGACTGAAGCTTTCTTT. Amino acid sequence: CASSLSLMTPNGTEAFF.

The rearrangement uses TRBV6-5 and TRBJ1-2, with D unresolved. The germline V and J ends were trimmed by 0 bases and 10 bases, with 6 bases remaining between them. This CDR3 has 11 residues. Looked up from germline, CDR1 is MNHEY and CDR2 is SVGAGI. The CDR3 is CASSYSGLYTF. DNA of the CDR3: TGTGCCAGCAGTTACTCTGGGCTCTACACCTTC.

The chain carries TRBV7-3 and TRBJ2-3, with 7 bases aligning to TRBD2. V lost 2 bases and J lost 2; bases outside the gene matches: 4. Germline CDR1 and CDR2: SGHTA and FQGTGA. The CDR3 extends over 15 amino acids. CDR3 DNA sequence: TGTGCCAGCAGCTTAGTAGCGGGTTACACAGATACGCAGTATTTT. It is translated as CASSLVAGYTDTQYF.

The rearrangement joins TRBV3-1 to TRBJ2-7; 10 nucleotides agree with TRBD2. The germline V gene has CDR1 LGHDT and CDR2 YNNKEL (reference sequence). With V trimmed by 4 bases and J by 1 base, 7 bases remained unmatched. The CDR3 totals 16 residues. The CDR3: CASSRGLAESSYEQYF. Written as DNA, the CDR3 is TGTGCCAGCAGCCGCGGACTAGCGGAAAGTTCCTACGAGCAGTACTTC.

This clonotype was counted only a few times. The chain couples TRBV7-2 to TRBJ2-1, with 7 bases fitting TRBD2. V dropped 8 bases and J dropped 0; count of bases not matched to a gene: 7. Germline CDR1 reads SGHTA; CDR2 reads FQGNSA. The CDR3 contains 15 residues. The CDR3 loop reads CASRGEHSSYNEQFF. The CDR3 coding sequence is TGTGCCAGCCGGGGGGAGCATAGCTCCTACAATGAGCAGTTCTTC.

The rearrangement uses TRBV12-3 or TRBV12-4 and TRBJ2-3; 7 nucleotides match TRBD2. After removal of 10 bases from V and 2 bases from J, the junction contained 3 bases not matched to a gene. This CDR3 region has 12 residues. The CDR3 reads CATGRITDTQYF. CDR3 bases: TGTGCCACCGGGAGGATCACAGATACGCAGTATTTT.